This T cell receptor (beta chain) appears in the sequencing data of a study of shared clonotypes between healthy human individuals. Study-wide results and limits: Rarefaction showed that sequencing of sorted subsets was incomplete (despite large depth).

This clone has just a few counts. Antigen unknown. Naive CD8 cells lacked CD45RO, underwent positive selection for CCR7 and left out terminally differentiated effector memory CD45RA+ cells. All donors were healthy HIV-negative adults lacking recent acute infections or vaccinations. Genomic DNA from each subset was divided evenly over several immunoSEQ plates. Authors' processing steps: Filtering was not the same, since immunoSEQ gave junction-only sequences without quality scores. Assay used: immunoSEQ multiplex PCR; TCRdb lists only in-frame clones, some missing. That table is the source of V, J and clone size, and D and trimming were worked out from the DNA. This sample has 630,000 or so clones, with 95% to 98% found just once. Sample: naive CD8+ T cells sorted from blood. This receptor was obtained from a man aged 25 to 45 in good health.

The CDR3 spells CASSIDRANPSYNEQFF. CDR3 coding DNA: TGTGCCAGCAGCATCGACAGGGCCAATCCATCCTACAATGAGCAGTTCTTC. The chain employs TRBV21-1 and TRBJ2-1; TRBD1, the table's D call, lacks a check against the DNA. TRBV21-1 is an annotated pseudogene. The CDR3 totals 17 residues.